Listed below are T cell receptor beta chains from one sample, sequenced in a study of Ad26.COV2.S vaccination and SARS-CoV-2 variants. TCRdb keeps only in-frame clones here, not all; method: immunoSEQ multiplex PCR. The sample has 440,000 or so clones, 92% seen once. The source was peripheral blood, collected in a trial of Ad26.COV2.S vaccine versus placebo. All receptors derive from a person between 18 and 65 years old who received the Ad26.COV2.S COVID-19 vaccine or a placebo. CDR3s include the opening cysteine and the closing phenylalanine or tryptophan. A D gene is named only where the DNA matches it firmly. Expanded clones get a size class; other rows say once, few or many, or leave the size out.

>TRBV4-3|TRBD1|TRBJ1-5|few
CASSHGQDLNQPQHF
TGCGCCAGCAGCCACGGACAGGACCTGAATCAGCCCCAGCATTTT
>TRBV28|TRBD1|TRBJ1-2|-
CASSITGEVYGYTF
TGTGCCAGCAGTATAACAGGGGAGGTCTATGGCTACACCTTC
>TRBV19|-|TRBJ1-5|-
CASSPVGGGQPQHF
TGTGCCAGTAGTCCAGTCGGGGGGGGGCAGCCCCAGCATTTT
>TRBV27|TRBD1|TRBJ2-2|-
CASSANRGRDTGELFF
TGTGCCAGCAGTGCCAACAGGGGGCGAGACACCGGGGAGCTGTTTTTT
>TRBV28|TRBD1|TRBJ1-5|-
CASRPGTGGFNQPQHF
TGTGCCAGCAGACCCGGGACAGGGGGTTTCAATCAGCCCCAGCATTTT
>TRBV24-1|TRBD1|TRBJ2-1|-
CATSDLLLDRYNEQFF
TGTGCCACCAGTGATTTGCTTTTGGACAGGTACAATGAGCAGTTCTTC
>TRBV6-2/TRBV6-3|-|TRBJ1-1|-
CASSYGAWTEAFF
TGTGCCAGCAGTTACGGGGCGTGGACTGAAGCTTTCTTT
>TRBV3-1/TRBV3-2|-|TRBJ1-2|-
CASSQAGGSYGYTF
TGTGCCAGCAGCCAGGCTGGGGGCTCGTATGGCTACACCTTC
>TRBV10-2|TRBD1|TRBJ2-5|-
CASSHRGGETQYF
TGCGCCAGCAGTCACAGGGGTGGAGAGACCCAGTACTTC
>TRBV21-1|-|TRBJ2-7|-
CASSEELDISYEQYF
TGTGCCAGCAGCGAAGAATTGGACATCTCCTACGAGCAGTACTTC
>TRBV5-1|-|TRBJ1-1|-
CASSLAGFPPEGAFF
TGCGCCAGCAGCTTGGCTGGGTTCCCCCCCGAGGGAGCTTTCTTT
>TRBV5-1|-|TRBJ1-3|once
CASSLGTAGNTIYF
TGCGCCAGCAGCTTGGGGACGGCTGGAAACACCATATATTTT
>TRBV28|TRBD1|TRBJ2-7|-
CASSPRTGGPYEQYF
TGTGCCAGCAGTCCCCGGACAGGAGGCCCCTACGAGCAGTACTTC
>TRBV4-3|-|TRBJ1-5|-
CASSQERGNQPQHF
TGCGCCAGCAGCCAAGAGAGGGGCAATCAGCCCCAGCATTTT
>TRBV18|-|TRBJ1-1|-
CASSPPTVRTEAFF
TGTGCCAGCTCACCACCGACGGTGCGTACTGAAGCTTTCTTT
>TRBV2|TRBD2|TRBJ2-7|-
CASSPRLAATYEQYF
TGTGCCAGCAGTCCCCGACTAGCGGCTACCTACGAGCAGTACTTC
>TRBV28|-|TRBJ2-1|-
CASSFHGGQGEQFF
TGTGCCAGCAGTTTCCATGGGGGGCAGGGTGAGCAGTTCTTC
>TRBV6-6|-|TRBJ1-1|-
CASNRKGDRTEAFF
TGTGCCAGCAACCGGAAAGGAGATAGAACTGAAGCTTTCTTT
>TRBV5-1|TRBD2|TRBJ2-7|-
CASAHSGTSNSYEQYF
TGCGCCAGCGCCCACAGCGGGACTAGCAACTCCTACGAGCAGTACTTC
>TRBV29-1|TRBD2|TRBJ2-3|-
CSVDQWGRGTDTQYF
TGCAGCGTTGACCAGTGGGGGAGGGGCACAGATACGCAGTATTTT
>TRBV7-8|-|TRBJ1-5|-
CASSLGGVDQPQHF
TGTGCCAGCAGCTTAGGAGGGGTGGATCAGCCCCAGCATTTT
>TRBV29-1|-|TRBJ2-3|-
CSVDRQVPDTQYF
TGCAGCGTTGATCGGCAGGTTCCAGATACGCAGTATTTT
>TRBV2|-|TRBJ2-7|-
CASAWRGRGSYEQYF
TGTGCCAGCGCATGGAGGGGGCGCGGATCCTACGAGCAGTACTTC
>TRBV19|TRBD2|TRBJ2-1|-
CASSIWGGEQFF
TGTGCCAGTAGTATATGGGGGGGTGAGCAGTTCTTC
>TRBV5-1|-|TRBJ2-1|-
CASSITGGTEQFF
TGCGCCAGCAGCATCACGGGGGGCACTGAGCAGTTCTTC
>TRBV2|-|TRBJ1-6|-
CASRAWEAGVFSPLHF
TGTGCCAGTCGGGCGTGGGAGGCGGGGGTTTTTTCACCCCTCCACTTT
>TRBV19|-|TRBJ1-4|once
CASGADATNEKLFF
TGTGCCAGCGGGGCGGATGCAACTAATGAAAAACTGTTTTTT
>TRBV28|TRBD1|TRBJ1-5|-
CASRTTGKYQPQHF
TGTGCCAGCAGAACGACAGGGAAGTACCAGCCCCAGCATTTT
>TRBV4-3|TRBD2|TRBJ2-5|-
CASSQVRGGETQYF
TGCGCCAGCAGCCAAGTTCGGGGGGGAGAGACCCAGTACTTC
>TRBV7-2|TRBD2|TRBJ2-7|-
CASSYKGLAGGPGAYEQYF
TGTGCCAGCAGCTACAAGGGACTAGCGGGGGGGCCTGGGGCCTACGAGCAGTACTTC
>TRBV7-9|-|TRBJ2-3|-
CASSLEGGGPDTQYF
TGTGCCAGCAGCTTAGAAGGCGGGGGCCCAGATACGCAGTATTTT
>TRBV3-1/TRBV3-2|TRBD1|TRBJ1-2|-
CASSHAPGQGAYGYTF
TGTGCCAGCAGCCATGCTCCAGGACAGGGGGCTTATGGCTACACCTTC
>TRBV19|-|TRBJ1-2|-
CASSRVQESNYGYTF
TGTGCCAGTAGTAGAGTACAGGAGTCTAACTATGGCTACACCTTC
>TRBV7-9|-|TRBJ2-2|-
CASSFSGTGLTGELFF
TGTGCCAGCAGCTTTAGCGGGACAGGGTTAACCGGGGAGCTGTTTTTT
>TRBV19|-|TRBJ1-5|-
CASSWGSRNQPQHF
TGTGCCAGTAGTTGGGGGTCCCGGAATCAGCCCCAGCATTTT
>TRBV27|TRBD1|TRBJ2-6|-
CASSLGTGLLTGANVLTF
TGTGCCAGCAGCCTCGGGACAGGTCTATTGACTGGGGCCAACGTCCTGACTTTC
>TRBV4-1|TRBD1|TRBJ2-1|once
CASSPTQTGYAYNEQFF
TGCGCCAGCAGCCCAACACAGACAGGGTACGCATACAATGAGCAGTTCTTC
>TRBV6-5|-|TRBJ2-5|-
CASSFPGGGTQYF
TGTGCCAGCAGTTTCCCGGGTGGGGGGACCCAGTACTTC
>TRBV3-1/TRBV3-2|-|TRBJ2-5|-
CASSQVQETQYF
TGTGCCAGCAGCCAAGTCCAAGAGACCCAGTACTTC
>TRBV4-1|-|TRBJ1-1|-
CASSQTRGGSEAFF
TGCGCCAGCAGCCAAACCCGAGGGGGGAGTGAAGCTTTCTTT
>TRBV7-2|TRBD1|TRBJ1-2|once
CASSLVGQGNGYTF
TGTGCCAGCAGCTTAGTCGGACAGGGGAATGGCTACACCTTC
>TRBV19|TRBD2|TRBJ2-5|-
CASSTGLAGGQETQYF
TGTGCCAGTAGTACGGGACTAGCGGGGGGGCAGGAGACCCAGTACTTC
>TRBV4-1|-|TRBJ2-4|-
CASSPLSGGEGKNIQYF
TGCGCCAGCAGCCCTTTATCCGGGGGAGAGGGCAAAAACATTCAGTACTTC
>TRBV15|TRBD1|TRBJ1-2|-
CATSRDVAGGGYTF
TGTGCCACCAGCAGAGATGTGGCAGGGGGTGGCTACACCTTC
>TRBV5-1|-|TRBJ2-3|-
CASSFKVTDTQYF
TGCGCCAGCAGCTTTAAAGTGACAGATACGCAGTATTTT
>TRBV5-1|TRBD2|TRBJ2-7|once
CASSLGTSGSYEQYF
TGCGCCAGCAGCTTGGGGACTAGCGGCTCCTACGAGCAGTACTTC
>TRBV10-2|-|TRBJ2-3|-
CASSLSTRRTDTQYF
TGCGCCAGCAGTCTCTCGACCCGCCGCACAGATACGCAGTATTTT
>TRBV10-3|-|TRBJ2-3|-
CAISAGLPTDTQYF
TGTGCCATCAGTGCGGGGTTACCCACAGATACGCAGTATTTT
>TRBV25-1|-|TRBJ1-1|-
CASSEYTGGDTEAFF
TGTGCCAGCAGTGAATATACGGGAGGCGACACTGAAGCTTTCTTT
>TRBV4-3|-|TRBJ1-2|few
CASSQGLVGDGYTF
TGCGCCAGCAGCCAGGGTCTCGTCGGGGATGGCTACACCTTC
>TRBV19|-|TRBJ2-7|-
CASSSDAYTLGSYEQYF
TGTGCCAGTAGTTCCGATGCCTATACCTTGGGATCCTACGAGCAGTACTTC
>TRBV4-2|TRBD2|TRBJ2-3|-
CASSQGVSGGADTQYF
TGTGCCAGCAGCCAAGGTGTTAGCGGGGGGGCAGATACGCAGTATTTT
>TRBV7-9|-|TRBJ1-2|-
CASRREVFGRPGYTF
TGTGCCAGCAGGCGAGAGGTTTTTGGCCGTCCTGGCTACACCTTC
>TRBV5-6|-|TRBJ1-2|-
CASSSWGRGDGYTF
TGTGCCAGCAGCTCCTGGGGAAGGGGAGATGGCTACACCTTC
>TRBV28|TRBD1|TRBJ1-6|-
CASSLGQGASPLHF
TGTGCCAGCAGTTTGGGACAGGGGGCTTCACCCCTCCACTTT